This TCR beta chain was recorded in a study of early stage breast cancer tumors. Data came from immunoSEQ multiplex PCR; TCRdb stores just in-frame clones and leaves some out. The data show tens of thousands of clones, roughly 50% seen once. The sample holds a few counts of this clone. Its antigen remains unidentified. The CDR3 length is 16 residues. Germline CDR1 and CDR2: LNHDA and SQIVND (reference sequence). V shed 10 bases and J 1 base; nucleotides not matched to a gene: 10. Overall study findings and caveats: Tumor and normal breast were distinguished via blood comparison in most of the 16 patients.

The TCR sequence derives from a person aged 45-65 years with breast cancer. The sequencing sample was made of breast tumor tissue. The chain employs TRBV19 and TRBJ2-5; 12 nucleotides line up with TRBD2. This CDR3 is CATSPRTSGAQETQYF. The CDR3 nucleotides read TGTGCCACTTCGCCTCGGACTAGCGGGGCCCAAGAGACCCAGTACTTC.